Presented here are 3 T cell receptor beta chains from one specimen sequenced in a study of blood T cell repertoires in COVID-19. Using immunoSEQ multiplex PCR, the repertoire was profiled, and TCRdb retains in-frame clones only, with some absent. There are roughly 87,000 clones in the sample; roughly 86% occur only once, and 8% lies in the top ten. Sequences were obtained from peripheral blood. Receptors were obtained from a man in his forties or fifties with active COVID-19.

As DNA, the CDR3 is TGTGCCATCAGTGAGTCGTCGAATCAGCCCCAGCATTTT. The encoded protein is CAISESSNQPQHF. V is TRBV10-3 and J is TRBJ1-5; no definite D call. The V end lost 0 bases, the J end lost 4 bases, and 4 bases lay between the germline ends. The length of the CDR3 is 13 residues. Germline V gene lookup returns CDR1 ENHRY and CDR2 SYGVKD.

The genes are TRBV6-5 and TRBJ2-7; no definite D call. With 6 bases removed from V and 3 bases from J, the gap between germline ends came to 12 bases. The CDR3 sequence is 13 residues long. Germline lookup yields CDR1 MNHEY and CDR2 SVGAGI. The CDR3 is CASRYQSSYEQYF. The CDR3 DNA sequence: TGTGCCAGCAGGTATCAATCGAGCTACGAGCAGTACTTC.

The rearrangement joins TRBV5-4 to TRBJ2-5; 11 bases agree with TRBD2. Per germline, CDR1 SGHNT and CDR2 YYREEE (reference sequence). J lost 4 bases, V lost 3 bases, and 5 bases had no gene match. The CDR3 loop spans 15 amino acids. The CDR3 protein is CASSYSGGAGETQYF. CDR3 nucleotides: TGTGCCAGCAGCTATAGCGGGGGGGCGGGAGAGACCCAGTACTTC. Full variable domain (rest looked up from reference TRBV5-4 and TRBJ2-5): ETGVTQSPTHLIKTRGQQVTLRCSSQSGHNTVSWYQQALGQGPQFIFQYYREEENGRGNFPPRFSGLQFPNYSSELNVNALELDDSALYLCASSYSGGAGETQYFGPGTRLLVL.